These 9 T cell receptor beta chains were sequenced from one sample in a study of blood T cell repertoires in COVID-19. Data came from immunoSEQ multiplex PCR; TCRdb stores just in-frame clones and leaves some out. Counted here are about 93,000 clones, 80% occurring once; the ten biggest clones make up roughly 15%. Sample: peripheral blood. These receptor sequences come from a human donor in a cohort sampled during active COVID-19.

Points on this clone: The sample contains more than one DNA sequence encoding this CDR3. This chain links TRBV6-5 with TRBJ1-5; 7 nucleotides align to TRBD1. After removal of 5 bases from V and 7 bases from J, the junction contained 5 bases not matched to a gene. Germline assignment: CDR1 MNHEY and CDR2 SVGAGI. The CDR3 totals 13 residues. The CDR3 loop reads CASSPDRVQPQHF. In DNA form, the CDR3 reads TGTGCCAGCAGTCCCGACAGGGTCCAGCCCCAGCATTTT.

This chain joins TRBV6-6 and TRBJ2-7; TRBD2 might be the D (5 bases). Trimming removed 6 bases from V and 2 bases from J, with 11 bases in between. The CDR3 spans 13 residues. Germline CDR1 and CDR2: MNHNY and SVGAGI (reference sequence). The CDR3, as DNA: TGTGCCAGCAGCCCGCCGGGAACCTACGAGCAGTACTTC. It yields the protein CASSPPGTYEQYF.

The chain employs TRBV19 and TRBJ1-4, with D perhaps TRBD1 (5 bases). Germline V gene data show CDR1 as LNHDA and CDR2 as SQIVND (reference sequence). The CDR3 sequence is 12 residues long. With 6 bases removed from V and 8 bases from J, the gap between germline ends came to 10 bases. Written as DNA, the CDR3 is TGTGCCAGTAGCCAGGGTGGAGAAAAACTGTTTTTT. It translates to CASSQGGEKLFF. Combining the CDR3 with reference TRBV19 and TRBJ1-4 gives the whole variable domain DGGITQSPKYLFRKEGQNVTLSCEQNLNHDAMYWYRQDPGQGLRLIYYSQIVNDFQKGDIAEGYSVSREKKESFPLTVTSAQKNPTAFYLCASSQGGEKLFFGSGTQLSVL.

This chain links TRBV19 with TRBJ2-2; 10 bases line up with TRBD2. Unmatched junction bases numbered 3, after V lost 3 bases and J lost 2 bases. In germline, CDR1 is LNHDA, CDR2 SQIVND (reference sequence). This CDR3 is 16 amino acids long. The CDR3 loop reads CASSMILAGNTGELFF. Written as DNA, the CDR3 is TGTGCCAGTAGTATGATACTAGCGGGAAACACCGGGGAGCTGTTTTTT.

The V gene is TRBV11-2, the J gene TRBJ2-3; no firm D call. V lost 0 bases and J lost 6, with 13 bases in between. Germline V CDR1 and CDR2: SGHAT, FQNNGV. CDR3 length: 15 amino acids. The CDR3 spells CASSLDGDSSDTQYF. Written as DNA, the CDR3 is TGTGCCAGCAGCTTAGATGGCGACTCGTCGGATACGCAGTATTTT. The full variable domain, its missing parts supplied by reference TRBV11-2 and TRBJ2-3, is EAGVAQSPRYKIIEKRQSVAFWCNPISGHATLYWYQQILGQGPKLLIQFQNNGVVDDSQLPKDRFSAERLKGVDSTLKIQPAKLEDSAVYLCASSLDGDSSDTQYFGPGTRLTVL.

The chain recombines TRBV2 with TRBJ1-1, with TRBD1 matching over 7 bases. CDR1 and CDR2 from the germline V gene are SNHLY and FYNNEI. V shed 7 bases and J 0 bases; nucleotides not matched to a gene: 8. This CDR3 has 15 amino acids. The CDR3 region is CASTRDRVMNTEAFF. CDR3 nucleotides: TGTGCCAGCACCCGGGACAGAGTTATGAACACTGAAGCTTTCTTT.

The CDR3 sequence is CASSLPPGSLHF. The CDR3 DNA follows: TGTGCCAGCAGTCTCCCCCCGGGATCCCTCCACTTT. The chain joins TRBV27 to TRBJ1-6, with D unresolved. This CDR3 is 12 amino acids long. V lost 5 bases and J lost 14, with 13 bases in between. Looked up from germline, CDR1 is MNHEY and CDR2 is SMNVEV (reference sequence).

The chain carries TRBV3-1 (or the pseudogene TRBV3-2) and TRBJ1-4; tentative D call: TRBD1 (5 bases). CDR3 length equals 14 residues. Trimming left V 2 bases short and J 8 bases short, with 12 bases between. Germline lookup yields CDR1 LGHDT and CDR2 YNNKEL (reference sequence). The CDR3 region is CASSQFRDREKLFF. The CDR3, as DNA: TGTGCCAGCAGCCAATTCAGGGATCGGGAAAAACTGTTTTTT.

J is TRBJ1-5 and V is TRBV19; D is perhaps TRBD1 (5 bases). Trimming stripped 10 bases from V and 2 bases from J, with 9 bases between. Germline CDR1 reads LNHDA; CDR2 reads SQIVND (reference sequence). CDR3 length equals 12 residues. The CDR3 region is CATRGGNQPQHF. For the CDR3, the DNA is TGTGCCACCCGGGGGGGCAATCAGCCCCAGCATTTT.